The present T cell receptor (beta chain) was sequenced within a study of T-cell reconstitution after alpha-beta-depleted transplantation in children. Preparation of the TCRbeta library involved a method that used unique molecular identifiers. TCRdb fed the PCR reads into MiXCR, producing one record per CDR3 protein. This sample has approximately 590,000 distinct CDR3 sequences, with about 11% found just once. The CDR3 spans 15 residues. V was shortened by 4 bases and J by 0 bases, with 15 bases between the two germline ends. CDR1 is SQVTM and CDR2 is ANQGSEA in the germline V gene. At least ten counts were recorded for this clonotype.

The receptor's source is a human donor who donated a stem cell graft to a child with acute myeloid leukemia. The starting material was PBMCs from the stem cell graft donor, obtained from the stem cell graft. The chain uses TRBV29-1 and TRBJ1-2; D remains unclear. The CDR3 is CSVGTDERANYGYTF. CDR3 DNA sequence: TGCAGCGTTGGGACCGACGAAAGAGCTAACTATGGCTACACCTTC. Using reference TRBV29-1 and TRBJ1-2 for the parts outside the CDR3, the full variable domain is SAVISQKPSRDICQRGTSLTIQCQVDSQVTMMFWYRQQPGQSLTLIATANQGSEATYESGFVIDKFPISRPNLTFSTLTVSNMSPEDSSIYLCSVGTDERANYGYTFGSGTRLTVV.